This T cell receptor beta chain was sequenced in a study of T cells in tumors after PD-1 blockade. The overall study: A subset received ongoing vismodegib 150 mg daily alongside anti-PD-1 therapy. Study-wide points: Peripheral recruitment is suggested, as some novel exhausted tumor clones were in pre-treatment blood.

This clone was detected a few times. The target antigen is unknown. Clones were read by immunoSEQ multiplex PCR, and TCRdb kept only the in-frame ones, dropping some. The sample has roughly 48,000 clones; over 70% are singletons. Looked up from germline, CDR1 is MNHNY and CDR2 is SVGAGI (reference sequence). The V gene end was trimmed by 5 bases and the J gene end by 8 bases; junction bases not matched to a gene: 5. This CDR3 is 12 amino acids long. The gene calls are TRBV6-6 and TRBJ1-2, with TRBD1 matching over 7 bases. The sample in question was PBMCs, obtained before anti-PD-1 treatment. This TCR was sampled from a human donor with basal cell carcinoma. The CDR3 DNA is TGTGCCAGCAGTAGACAGGGTGGCGGCTACACCTTC. It is translated as CASSRQGGGYTF.